The T cell receptor (beta chain) described here comes from a study of cytomegalovirus exposure and HLA in healthy donors. From germline, CDR1 is MDHEN and CDR2 SYDVKM. V was trimmed by 3 bases and J by 4 bases, leaving 9 bases between them. The CDR3 length is 13 residues. The PCR employed 60 Vbeta primers together with 13 Jbeta primers. Libraries were prepared by immunoSEQ multiplex PCR; TCRdb keeps only in-frame clonotypes and omits some of them. The specimen's table records 85,000 to 90,000 clones. The chain is built from TRBV28 and TRBJ1-2; D remains unclear. The specimen was PBMCs. The TCR originated in a man between 50 and 59 years old in good health and CMV-seropositive. The CDR3 DNA sequence: TGTGCCAGCAGTTTGTCCAGGCCCTATGGCTACACCTTC. This translates into CASSLSRPYGYTF.